Here is one TCR beta chain with its context. This CDR3 region has 14 residues. The germline V and J ends were trimmed by 1 base and 1 base, with 8 bases remaining between them. The germline CDR1 and CDR2 sequences are SGHRS and YFSETQ. The sample originates from a study of blood T cell repertoires in COVID-19. Background on the study: There were acute and convalescent COVID-19 samples, and they came from the United States, Italy and Spain. T cells, B-cell-depleted T cells, or PBMCs provided the cDNA or gDNA that served as material.

Per the original data handling: How many nucleated cells were present was estimated from reference gene primer amplification. Assay used: immunoSEQ multiplex PCR; TCRdb lists only in-frame clones, some missing. V and J calls and clone size are copied from that table; D and trimming were computed from the DNA. The table records just under 55,000 clones, roughly four fifths of them present only once. The receptor was isolated from a woman aged 55 to 70 with acute or convalescent COVID-19. The sample consisted of peripheral blood. The rearrangement joins TRBV5-1 to TRBJ1-1, with unresolved D. The CDR3 bases are TGCGCCAGCAGCTTGATACCGGGGAACACTGAAGCTTTCTTT. Its translation: CASSLIPGNTEAFF. Based on the CDR3 plus reference TRBV5-1 and TRBJ1-1, the full variable domain is KAGVTQTPRYLIKTRGQQVTLSCSPISGHRSVSWYQQTPGQGLQFLFEYFSETQRNKGNFPGRFSGRQFSNSRSEMNVSTLELGDSALYLCASSLIPGNTEAFFGQGTRLTVV.